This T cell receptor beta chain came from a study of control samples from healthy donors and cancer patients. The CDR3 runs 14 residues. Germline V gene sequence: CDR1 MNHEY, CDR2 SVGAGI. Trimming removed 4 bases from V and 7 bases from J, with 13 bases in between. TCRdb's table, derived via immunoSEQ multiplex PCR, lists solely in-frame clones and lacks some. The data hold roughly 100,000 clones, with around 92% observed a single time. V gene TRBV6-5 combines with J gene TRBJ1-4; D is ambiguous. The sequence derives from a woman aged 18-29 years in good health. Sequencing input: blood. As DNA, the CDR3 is TGTGCCAGCAGTTTTTCCGGTGTGGGTGAAAAACTGTTTTTT. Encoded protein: CASSFSGVGEKLFF.